This T cell receptor beta chain was found in a study of T-cell memory formation after mild COVID-19. One entry per CDR3 protein results from TCRdb running MiXCR on the 5' RACE reads. This table holds approximately 400,000 distinct CDR3 sequences, 20% to 30% found once. This TCR came from an adult woman who had mild COVID-19 (a few samples of this study predate the infection). Cell type and time point are not known. What was sequenced was PBMCs or a T cell subset sorted from them (not recorded which).

The CDR3 loop is CSARGREGNTGELFF. CDR3 in DNA: TGCAGTGCTAGAGGCAGGGAAGGGAACACCGGGGAGCTGTTTTTT. The gene calls are TRBV20-1 and TRBJ2-2, with D perhaps TRBD1 (5 bases). Deletions cut 1 base from V and 1 base from J, with 10 bases between. From germline, CDR1 is DFQATT and CDR2 SNEGSKA (reference sequence). CDR3 length: 15 amino acids.